A single T cell receptor beta chain is shown here with its context. The data belong to a study of blood T cell repertoires in COVID-19. Study-level background: Acute-phase and convalescent COVID-19 samples originated in the United States, Italy and Spain. Sample material is recorded as cDNA or gDNA derived from T cells, B-cell-depleted T cells, or PBMCs.

Authors' processing steps: Cell counts per sample came from amplifying reference gene primers. Assay: immunoSEQ multiplex PCR; the TCRdb copy retains only in-frame clones and omits some. Clone size and the V and J calls come from that table; the DNA yielded D and trimming. The table records more than 35,000 clones, 90% of them present only once. From germline, CDR1 is SGHRS and CDR2 YFSETQ. The CDR3 is made up of 15 amino acids. The V gene lost 2 bases and the J gene lost 4 bases, with 13 bases spanning the gap. V gene TRBV5-1 combines with J gene TRBJ2-1, with D perhaps TRBD2 (6 bases). Source material: peripheral blood. The source is a human donor in a cohort sampled during active COVID-19. The chain's CDR3 is CASSFLAGRYNEQFF. Here the CDR3 DNA reads TGCGCCAGCAGCTTTCTGGCGGGGAGGTACAATGAGCAGTTCTTC.